A selection of T cell receptor beta chains follows, all from one sample in a study of blood T cell repertoires in COVID-19. Data came from immunoSEQ multiplex PCR; TCRdb stores just in-frame clones and leaves some out. The sample has 350,000 to 500,000 clones, over 75% seen once; the top ten hold about 1.4%. Sequenced sample: PBMCs or T cells enriched from blood (not recorded which). The receptors stem from a woman aged 18-29 years who had been exposed to COVID-19. The CDR3 runs from the conserved cysteine through the conserved F or W. D genes are given only for firm matches. The listing skips clone size in some rows; elsewhere it reads once, few, many or a size class.

clone_size j_call cdr3_length d_call v_call cdr3_aa cdr3_nt
. TRBJ1-2 14 . TRBV28 CASNPIGGGYGYTF TGTGCCAGCAATCCAATCGGGGGGGGTTATGGCTACACCTTC
. TRBJ2-7 15 . TRBV6-5 CASGTETGLRYEQYF TGTGCCAGTGGAACCGAGACAGGATTAAGGTACGAGCAGTACTTC
. TRBJ2-7 16 TRBD2 TRBV27 CASSLSGLAGPYEQYF TGTGCCAGCAGTTTATCGGGGCTAGCGGGGCCCTACGAGCAGTACTTC
. TRBJ1-2 13 . TRBV2 CASSEGGNYGYTF TGTGCCAGCAGTGAGGGAGGGAACTATGGCTACACCTTC
. TRBJ1-4 17 . TRBV25-1 CASSEYGGVGQLGRLFF TGTGCCAGCAGTGAATATGGGGGGGTCGGACAGTTAGGGAGACTGTTTTTT
few TRBJ2-2 11 . TRBV11-2 CASSLFRELFF TGTGCCAGCAGCTTATTTAGGGAGCTGTTTTTT
. TRBJ2-4 19 . TRBV21-1 CETPCLAGDNNLAKNIQYF TGTGAAACGCCCTGTCTAGCGGGGGACAATAATCTAGCCAAAAACATTCAGTACTTC
. TRBJ1-5 15 TRBD1 TRBV2 CASSLTGDGNQPQHF TGTGCCAGCAGCCTGACAGGGGACGGCAATCAGCCCCAGCATTTT
. TRBJ2-7 15 TRBD1 TRBV4-3 CASSGRTGGIYEQYF TGCGCCAGCAGCGGACGGACAGGGGGGATCTACGAGCAGTACTTC
. TRBJ2-2 15 TRBD2 TRBV5-1 CASSLGLAASGELFF TGCGCCAGCAGCCTAGGACTAGCCGCTAGCGGGGAGCTGTTTTTT
. TRBJ2-3 16 . TRBV18 CASSPPTGISTDTQYF TGTGCCAGCTCACCACCGACGGGAATTAGCACAGATACGCAGTATTTT
. TRBJ1-5 14 TRBD1 TRBV28 CASSTTGDQQPQHF TGTGCCAGCAGCACTACAGGGGATCAACAGCCCCAGCATTTT
. TRBJ1-2 16 . TRBV28 CASRPRYGRGTDGYTF TGTGCCAGCAGGCCGCGCTATGGCAGGGGTACGGATGGCTACACCTTC
. TRBJ1-2 19 TRBD1 TRBV11-2 CASSLTRDREARILSGYTF TGTGCCAGCAGCTTAACCCGGGACAGGGAGGCAAGGATTCTTTCAGGCTACACCTTC
. TRBJ2-1 17 TRBD1 TRBV27 CASSPATGQGIYNEQFF TGTGCCAGCAGTCCCGCTACTGGACAGGGGATCTACAATGAGCAGTTCTTC
once TRBJ1-1 14 TRBD1 TRBV19 CASISHPGGTEAFF TGTGCCAGTATCTCCCACCCAGGGGGCACTGAAGCTTTCTTT
. TRBJ1-6 12 . TRBV30 CAWSVQYSPLHF TGTGCCTGGAGTGTACAGTATTCACCCCTCCACTTT
. TRBJ2-1 17 TRBD2 TRBV5-1 CASSLALAGGGYNEQFF TGCGCCAGCAGCTTGGCTCTAGCGGGAGGGGGCTACAATGAGCAGTTCTTC
. TRBJ2-7 16 . TRBV18 CASSPRPGESAYEQYF TGTGCCAGCTCACCACGTCCCGGGGAGAGCGCCTACGAGCAGTACTTC
. TRBJ1-1 11 . TRBV20-1 CSAGGHTEAFF TGCAGTGCTGGAGGGCACACTGAAGCTTTCTTT
once TRBJ2-3 15 TRBD1 TRBV5-1 CASRKDRDLPDTQYF TGCGCCAGCAGGAAGGACAGGGATCTTCCAGATACGCAGTATTTT
few TRBJ2-3 16 TRBD2 TRBV7-9 CASSSIGAGSTDTQYF TGTGCCAGCAGCTCCATAGGAGCGGGAAGCACAGATACGCAGTATTTT
once TRBJ1-1 14 . TRBV5-1 CASSLGGLNTEAFF TGCGCCAGCAGCTTGGGCGGCTTGAACACTGAAGCTTTCTTT
. TRBJ1-5 18 TRBD1 TRBV3-1/TRBV3-2 CASSPLHRDRGSNQPQHF TGTGCCAGCAGTCCTTTGCACCGGGACAGGGGTAGCAATCAGCCCCAGCATTTT
. TRBJ1-2 14 TRBD1 TRBV28 CASRSPQGASGYTF TGTGCCAGCAGGTCCCCGCAGGGGGCGAGCGGCTACACCTTC
. TRBJ2-7 14 . TRBV5-1 CASSSQVNPYEQYF TGCGCCAGCAGCTCCCAGGTAAATCCCTACGAGCAGTACTTC
. TRBJ2-7 15 . TRBV6-5 CASRHRVGKGYEQYF TGTGCCAGCAGGCACAGGGTGGGGAAAGGCTACGAGCAGTACTTC
. TRBJ1-2 14 . TRBV28 CASSSFSSDYGYTF TGTGCCAGCAGTTCCTTCTCTAGTGACTATGGCTACACCTTC
. TRBJ1-2 15 TRBD1 TRBV11-2 CASSKDRSDLYGYTF TGTGCCAGCAGCAAGGACAGGTCGGATCTCTATGGCTACACCTTC
. TRBJ1-6 14 . TRBV7-2 CASSPQVWESPLHF TGTGCCAGCAGCCCCCAAGTGTGGGAGTCACCCCTCCACTTT
. TRBJ1-4 14 TRBD1 TRBV28 CASSLGDRVEKLFF TGTGCCAGCAGTTTAGGGGACAGGGTTGAAAAACTGTTTTTT
. TRBJ1-2 13 . TRBV27 CASSFATDYGYTF TGTGCCAGCAGTTTCGCCACGGACTATGGCTACACCTTC
. TRBJ1-2 13 . TRBV9 CASSVQGRYGYTF TGTGCCAGCAGCGTACAGGGGCGCTATGGCTACACCTTC
. TRBJ2-7 14 . TRBV6-5 CASSSSGVEDEQYF TGTGCCAGCAGTTCCTCAGGGGTTGAGGACGAGCAGTACTTC
. TRBJ2-7 13 . TRBV7-3 CASTMNGGYEQYF TGTGCCAGCACCATGAACGGGGGCTACGAGCAGTACTTC
. TRBJ1-2 13 . TRBV27 CASSFGSRDGYTF TGTGCCAGCAGTTTTGGGTCCAGGGATGGCTACACCTTC
. TRBJ1-2 14 TRBD1 TRBV24-1 CATSAPGQGVGYTF TGTGCCACCAGTGCCCCGGGACAGGGAGTTGGCTACACCTTC
. TRBJ2-3 17 . TRBV5-4 CASSRPYRERVTDTQYF TGTGCCAGCAGCCGACCGTACAGGGAACGTGTGACAGATACGCAGTATTTT
. TRBJ2-7 15 . TRBV24-1 CATSDFLQTPYEQYF TGTGCCACCAGTGATTTTTTACAGACCCCCTACGAGCAGTACTTC
few TRBJ1-1 16 . TRBV28 CASSLFRGSGDTEAFF TGTGCCAGCAGTTTATTCCGGGGTTCGGGTGACACTGAAGCTTTCTTT
. TRBJ1-1 17 TRBD1 TRBV4-3 CASSQDGKTGDYTEAFF TGCGCCAGCAGCCAAGACGGGAAGACAGGGGATTACACTGAAGCTTTCTTT